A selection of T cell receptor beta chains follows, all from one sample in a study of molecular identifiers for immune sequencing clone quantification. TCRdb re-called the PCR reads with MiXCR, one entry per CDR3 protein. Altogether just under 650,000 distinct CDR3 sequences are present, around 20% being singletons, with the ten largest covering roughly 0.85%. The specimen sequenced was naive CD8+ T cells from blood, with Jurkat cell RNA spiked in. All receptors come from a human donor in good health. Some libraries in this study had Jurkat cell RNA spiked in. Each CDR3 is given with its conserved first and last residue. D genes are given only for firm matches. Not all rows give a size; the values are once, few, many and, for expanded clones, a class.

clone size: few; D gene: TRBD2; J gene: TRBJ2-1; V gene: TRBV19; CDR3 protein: CASSMGGRAFGNEQFF; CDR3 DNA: TGTGCCAGTAGTATGGGCGGGAGGGCCTTCGGAAATGAGCAGTTCTTC
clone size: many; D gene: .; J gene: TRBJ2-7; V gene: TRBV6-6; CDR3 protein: CASSYSKVYEQYF; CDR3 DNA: TGTGCCAGCAGTTACTCGAAAGTCTACGAGCAGTACTTC
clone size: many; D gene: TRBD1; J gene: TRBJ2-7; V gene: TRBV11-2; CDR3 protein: CASSLGTEPYEQYF; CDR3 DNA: TGTGCCAGCAGCCTAGGGACAGAGCCCTACGAGCAGTACTTC
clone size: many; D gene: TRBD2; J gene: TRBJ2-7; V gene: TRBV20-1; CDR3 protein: CSARASGNEQYF; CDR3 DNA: TGCAGTGCTAGGGCTAGCGGGAACGAGCAGTACTTC
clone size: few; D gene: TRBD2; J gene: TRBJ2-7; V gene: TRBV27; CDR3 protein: CASSPLAGRAYEQYF; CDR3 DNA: TGTGCCAGCAGCCCCCTAGCCGGGAGGGCCTACGAGCAGTACTTC
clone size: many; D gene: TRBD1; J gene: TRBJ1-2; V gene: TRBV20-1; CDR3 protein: CSATGTDYGYTF; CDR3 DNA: TGCAGTGCGACGGGGACAGACTATGGCTACACCTTC
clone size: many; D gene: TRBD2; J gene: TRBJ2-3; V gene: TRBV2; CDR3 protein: CASIPSGRTDTQYF; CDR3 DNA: TGTGCCAGCATCCCTAGCGGACGCACAGATACGCAGTATTTT
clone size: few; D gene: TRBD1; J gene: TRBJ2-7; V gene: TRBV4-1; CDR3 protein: CASSLIISGTGGEDEQYF; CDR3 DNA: TGCGCCAGCAGCCTCATAATCTCCGGGACAGGGGGCGAGGACGAGCAGTACTTC
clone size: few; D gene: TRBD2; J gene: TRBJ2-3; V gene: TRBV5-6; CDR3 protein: CASSPRLAGPFRTDTQYF; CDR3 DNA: TGTGCCAGCAGCCCCAGACTAGCGGGACCCTTCCGCACAGATACGCAGTATTTT
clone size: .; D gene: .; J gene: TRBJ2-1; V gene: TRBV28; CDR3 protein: CVSRHIPTYNERFF; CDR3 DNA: TGTGTCAGCAGGCATATTCCGACATACAATGAGCGGTTCTTC
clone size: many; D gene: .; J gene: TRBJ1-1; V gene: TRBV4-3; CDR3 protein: CASSQEVSLNTEAFF; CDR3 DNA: TGCGCCAGCAGCCAAGAAGTCAGCTTGAACACTGAAGCTTTCTTT
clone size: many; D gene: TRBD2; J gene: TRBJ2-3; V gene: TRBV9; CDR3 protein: CASSDSGSAADTQYF; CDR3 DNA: TGTGCCAGCAGCGATAGCGGGAGCGCTGCAGATACGCAGTATTTT
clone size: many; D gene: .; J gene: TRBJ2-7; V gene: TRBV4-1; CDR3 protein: CASSQDLSPGDEQYF; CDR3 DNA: TGCGCCAGCAGCCAAGATCTATCCCCGGGGGACGAGCAGTACTTC
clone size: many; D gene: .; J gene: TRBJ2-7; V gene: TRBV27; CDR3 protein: CASRPQGGSEQYF; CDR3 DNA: TGTGCCAGCAGGCCCCAAGGGGGGAGCGAGCAGTACTTC
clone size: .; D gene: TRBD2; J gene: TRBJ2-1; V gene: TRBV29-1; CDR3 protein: CGFRGELAGVEQFF; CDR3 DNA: TGCGGCTTCCGAGGAGAACTAGCGGGAGTAGAGCAGTTCTTC
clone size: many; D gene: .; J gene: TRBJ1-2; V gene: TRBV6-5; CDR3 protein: CASSYSTLSNYGYTF; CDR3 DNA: TGTGCCAGCAGTTACTCGACCCTTTCTAACTATGGCTACACCTTC
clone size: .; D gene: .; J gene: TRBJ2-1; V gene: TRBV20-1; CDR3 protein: CSARAGGTDYDEQFF; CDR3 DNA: TGCAGTGCTAGAGCGGGCGGGACGGACTACGATGAGCAGTTCTTC
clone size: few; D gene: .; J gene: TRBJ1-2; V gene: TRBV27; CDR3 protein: CASSSGGDGYTF; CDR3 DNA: TGTGCCAGCAGTTCTGGCGGCGATGGCTACACCTTC
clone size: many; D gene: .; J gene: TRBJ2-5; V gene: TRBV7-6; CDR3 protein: CASSTATETQYF; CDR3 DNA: TGTGCCAGCAGCACCGCGACGGAGACCCAGTACTTC
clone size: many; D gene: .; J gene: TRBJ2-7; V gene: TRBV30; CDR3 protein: CAWSVGPYEQYF; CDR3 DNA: TGTGCCTGGAGTGTTGGCCCCTACGAGCAGTACTTC
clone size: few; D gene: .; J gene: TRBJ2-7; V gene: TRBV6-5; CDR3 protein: CASSSLTSTHEQYF; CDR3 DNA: TGTGCCAGCAGTTCCCTAACTAGTACCCACGAGCAGTACTTC
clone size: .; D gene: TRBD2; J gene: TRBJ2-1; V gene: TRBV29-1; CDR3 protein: CSVAGGAVVVNHGQFF; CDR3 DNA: TGCAGCGTTGCCGGGGGGGCGGTCGTAGTGAACCATGGGCAGTTCTTC
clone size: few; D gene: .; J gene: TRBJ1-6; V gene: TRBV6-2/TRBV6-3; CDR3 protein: CASRPDSNSPLHF; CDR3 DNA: TGTGCCAGCAGACCAGACAGTAATTCACCCCTCCACTTT
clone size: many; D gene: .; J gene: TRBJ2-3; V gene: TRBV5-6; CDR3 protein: CASSSDPSTQYF; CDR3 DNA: TGTGCCAGCAGCTCGGACCCGAGTACGCAGTATTTT
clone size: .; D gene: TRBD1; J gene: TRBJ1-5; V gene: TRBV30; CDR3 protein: CAWALSGGAQPQHF; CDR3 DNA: TGTGCCTGGGCATTATCAGGGGGCGCCCAGCCCCAGCATTTT
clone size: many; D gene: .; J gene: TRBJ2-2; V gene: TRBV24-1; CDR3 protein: CATSDAGELFF; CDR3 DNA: TGTGCCACCAGTGATGCCGGGGAGCTGTTTTTT
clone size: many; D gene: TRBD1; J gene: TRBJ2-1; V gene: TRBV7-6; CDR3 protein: CASSPSSGTVDNEQFF; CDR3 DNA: TGTGCCAGCAGCCCATCCTCCGGGACAGTAGATAATGAGCAGTTCTTC
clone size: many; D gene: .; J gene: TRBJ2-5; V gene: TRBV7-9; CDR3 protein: CASSNYQETQYF; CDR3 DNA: TGTGCCAGCAGTAATTACCAAGAGACCCAGTACTTC
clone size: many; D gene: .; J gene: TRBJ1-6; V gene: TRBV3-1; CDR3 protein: CASSQERSSYNSPLHF; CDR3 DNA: TGTGCCAGCAGCCAAGAGCGGAGCTCCTATAATTCACCCCTCCACTTT
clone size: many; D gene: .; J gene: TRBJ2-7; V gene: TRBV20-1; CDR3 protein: CSARGVPSYEQYF; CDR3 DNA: TGCAGTGCTAGGGGGGTTCCCTCCTACGAGCAGTACTTC
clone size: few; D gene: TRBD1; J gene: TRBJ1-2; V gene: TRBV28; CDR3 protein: CASNLGFKGQGAYGYTF; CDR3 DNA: TGTGCCAGCAATTTAGGGTTCAAGGGACAGGGGGCATATGGCTACACCTTC
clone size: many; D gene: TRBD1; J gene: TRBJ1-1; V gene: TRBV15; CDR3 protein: CATSQGAGTEAFF; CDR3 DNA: TGTGCCACCAGCCAGGGGGCTGGGACTGAAGCTTTCTTT
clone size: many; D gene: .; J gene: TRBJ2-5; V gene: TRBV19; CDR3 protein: CASRTDGRGETQYF; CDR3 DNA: TGTGCCAGTAGAACGGACGGGAGAGGTGAGACCCAGTACTTC
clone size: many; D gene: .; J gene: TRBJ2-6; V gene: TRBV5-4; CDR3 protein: CARGRTVSSGANVLTF; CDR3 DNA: TGTGCCAGAGGTAGGACCGTGTCCTCTGGGGCCAACGTCCTGACTTTC
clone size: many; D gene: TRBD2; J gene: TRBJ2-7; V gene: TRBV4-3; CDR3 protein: CASSQDTGTSGYEQYF; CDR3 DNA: TGCGCCAGCAGCCAGGACACCGGGACTAGCGGCTACGAGCAGTACTTC
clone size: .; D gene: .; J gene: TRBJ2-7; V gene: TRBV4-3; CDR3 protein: CASSQGPSEQYF; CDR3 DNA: TGCGCCAGCAGCCAAGGACCGTCCGAGCAGTACTTC
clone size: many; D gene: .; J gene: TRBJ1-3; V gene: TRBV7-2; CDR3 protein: CASSPGSTLSGNTIYF; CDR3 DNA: TGTGCCAGCAGCCCGGGCTCAACCCTCTCTGGAAACACCATATATTTT
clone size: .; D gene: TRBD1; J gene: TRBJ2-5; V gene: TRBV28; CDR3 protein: CASSPIHPRQGKEIQYF; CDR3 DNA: TGTGCCAGCAGCCCTATTCACCCACGACAGGGGAAAGAGATCCAGTACTTC
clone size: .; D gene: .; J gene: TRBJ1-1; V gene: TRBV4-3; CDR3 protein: CASRQGSGTDTEAFF; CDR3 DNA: TGCGCCAGCAGGCAGGGGTCCGGGACCGACACTGAAGCTTTCTTT
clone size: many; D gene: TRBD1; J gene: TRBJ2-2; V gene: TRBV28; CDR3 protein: CASSTEDRGQNTGELFF; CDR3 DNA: TGTGCCAGCAGTACCGAGGACAGGGGGCAAAACACCGGGGAGCTGTTTTTT
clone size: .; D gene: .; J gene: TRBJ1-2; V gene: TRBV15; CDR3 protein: CATSRDSGYTF; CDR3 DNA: TGTGCCACCAGCAGGGACTCTGGCTACACCTTC
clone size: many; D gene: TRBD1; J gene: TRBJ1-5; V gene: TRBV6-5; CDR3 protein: CASRIGQGANQPQHF; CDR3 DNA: TGTGCCAGCAGAATCGGACAGGGGGCAAATCAGCCCCAGCATTTT
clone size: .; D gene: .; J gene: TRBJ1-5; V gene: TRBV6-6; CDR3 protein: CASSYVIGDFGNQPQHF; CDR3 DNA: TGTGCCAGCAGTTACGTTATTGGGGATTTTGGCAATCAGCCCCAGCATTTT
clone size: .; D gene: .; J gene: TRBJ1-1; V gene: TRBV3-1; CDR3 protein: CASSLGGYDTEAFF; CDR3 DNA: TGTGCCAGCAGCCTTGGGGGGTATGACACTGAAGCTTTCTTT
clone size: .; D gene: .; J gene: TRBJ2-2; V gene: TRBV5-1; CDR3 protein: CASSADRDGELFF; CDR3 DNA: TGCGCCAGCAGCGCGGACAGAGACGGGGAGCTGTTTTTT
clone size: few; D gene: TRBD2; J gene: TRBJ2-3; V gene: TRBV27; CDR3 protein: CASSLGLAGGGTQDTQYF; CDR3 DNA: TGTGCCAGCAGTTTAGGGCTAGCGGGAGGGGGGACTCAAGATACGCAGTATTTT
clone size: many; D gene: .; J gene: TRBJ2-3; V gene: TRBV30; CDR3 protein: CAWALDYSDTQYF; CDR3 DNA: TGTGCCTGGGCCCTGGACTATTCAGATACGCAGTATTTT
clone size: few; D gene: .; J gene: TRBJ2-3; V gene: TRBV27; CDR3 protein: CASSLTQVTGTDTQYF; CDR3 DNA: TGTGCCAGCAGTCTAACTCAAGTGACTGGCACAGATACGCAGTATTTT
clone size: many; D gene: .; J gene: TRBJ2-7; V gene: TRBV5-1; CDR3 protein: CASSNPPYEQYF; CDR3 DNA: TGCGCCAGCAGCAACCCCCCCTACGAGCAGTACTTC
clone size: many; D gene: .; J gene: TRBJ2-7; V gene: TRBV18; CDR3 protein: CASIRDGHYEQYF; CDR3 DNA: TGTGCCAGCATCCGGGACGGGCACTACGAGCAGTACTTC
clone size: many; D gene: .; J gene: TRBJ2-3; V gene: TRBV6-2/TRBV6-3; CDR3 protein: CASSSPDQAPDTQYF; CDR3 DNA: TGTGCCAGCAGTTCCCCGGACCAAGCCCCAGATACGCAGTATTTT
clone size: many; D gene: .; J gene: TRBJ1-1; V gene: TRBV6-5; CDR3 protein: CASYISWEGRNTEAFF; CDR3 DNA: TGTGCCAGCTATATCTCATGGGAGGGTAGGAACACTGAAGCTTTCTTT
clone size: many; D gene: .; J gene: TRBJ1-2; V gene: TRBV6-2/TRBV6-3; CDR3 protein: CASSYELPGREDSPRGYTF; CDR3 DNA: TGTGCCAGCAGTTATGAGTTACCCGGGCGCGAAGATTCCCCACGAGGCTACACCTTC
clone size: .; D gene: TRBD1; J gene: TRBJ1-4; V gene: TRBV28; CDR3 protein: CASSPSTGDEKLFF; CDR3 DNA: TGTGCCAGCAGCCCCTCGACAGGGGATGAAAAACTGTTTTTT
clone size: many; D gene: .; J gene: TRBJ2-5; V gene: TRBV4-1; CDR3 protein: CASSQVSSEGVTQYF; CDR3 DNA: TGCGCCAGCAGCCAAGTGTCTAGCGAGGGGGTGACCCAGTACTTC
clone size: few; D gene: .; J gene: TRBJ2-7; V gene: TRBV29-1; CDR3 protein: CSVERGTGPTYEQYF; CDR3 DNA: TGCAGCGTTGAGAGGGGGACCGGCCCTACCTACGAGCAGTACTTC
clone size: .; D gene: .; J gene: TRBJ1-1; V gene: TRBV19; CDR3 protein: CASKGPGTGSRDTEAFF; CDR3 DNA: TGTGCCAGTAAGGGCCCGGGCACAGGGTCAAGGGACACTGAAGCTTTCTTT
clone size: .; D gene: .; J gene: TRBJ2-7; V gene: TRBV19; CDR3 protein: CASSIGTATYEQYF; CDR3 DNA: TGTGCCAGTAGTATAGGGACAGCCACCTACGAGCAGTACTTC
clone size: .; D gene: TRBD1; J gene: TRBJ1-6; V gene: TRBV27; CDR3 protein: CASSFGTGNSPLHF; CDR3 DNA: TGTGCCAGCAGTTTTGGGACAGGGAATTCACCCCTCCACTTT
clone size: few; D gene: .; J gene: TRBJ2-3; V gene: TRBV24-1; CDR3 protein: CATSDLDSIRGTDTQYF; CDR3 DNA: TGTGCCACCAGTGACCTCGACTCGATTAGGGGAACAGATACGCAGTATTTT